The clone carrying this T cell receptor (beta chain) was observed at least ten times. From germline, CDR1 is DFQATT and CDR2 SNEGSKA (reference sequence). The V and J ends lost 3 bases and 4 bases respectively, with 12 bases between them. There are 13 residues in the CDR3. TCRdb redid the calling of the 5' RACE reads with MiXCR, one entry per CDR3 protein. Of under 400,000 distinct CDR3 sequences in the sample, under 14% were seen once. This record comes from a study of CD8 T cells in ankylosing spondylitis. This chain links TRBV20-1 with TRBJ1-1; D call uncertain. Sequencing input: blood, either unsorted or a sorted T cell fraction (not recorded which). The sequence was collected from a female donor with ankylosing spondylitis or in good health (not recorded which). The CDR3 loop reads CSASEGSGTEAFF. The CDR3 bases are TGCAGTGCTAGTGAGGGATCGGGCACTGAAGCTTTCTTT.